The 16 T cell receptor beta chains in this list originate from one sample, sequenced in a study of identifying expanded T cells in peripheral blood. Profiling relied on immunoSEQ multiplex PCR, and the TCRdb table lists in-frame clones only, not all of them. This table has over 90,000 clones, more than 70% appearing once. Sample: blood. The receptors stem from a person aged 18-69 years in good health.

The rearrangement joins TRBV15 to TRBJ1-1; TRBD1 is a possible D gene (5 bases). CDR1 LNHNV and CDR2 YYDKDF come from the germline V gene (reference sequence). CDR3 length: 16 residues. V was clipped by 0 bases and J by 4 bases, with 15 bases between them. This CDR3 is CATSRDRQGGGTEAFF. CDR3 coding DNA: TGTGCCACCAGCAGAGATCGTCAGGGCGGTGGCACTGAAGCTTTCTTT.

The rearrangement uses TRBV11-1 and TRBJ2-7, with TRBD1 matching over 11 bases. The length of the CDR3 is 15 residues. From germline, CDR1 is SGHAT and CDR2 FQDESV (reference sequence). J was trimmed by 2 bases and V by 5 bases; bases with no gene match: 5. CDR3 nucleotides: TGTGCCAGCAGCACCGGGACAGGGGGTCCCTACGAGCAGTACTTC. Translating it yields CASSTGTGGPYEQYF.

The chain employs TRBV7-2 and TRBJ1-5; maybe TRBD1 (5 bases). Germline V gives CDR1 SGHTA, CDR2 FQGNSA. There are 16 residues in the CDR3. V was cut by 5 bases and J by 0 bases, with 14 bases left in between. CDR3 DNA: TGTGCCAGCAGCAACCGGGACGGGGGTAGCAATCAGCCCCAGCATTTT. Translating gives CASSNRDGGSNQPQHF.

This chain joins TRBV19 and TRBJ2-7; 9 bases match TRBD1. Unmatched junction bases numbered 10, after V lost 5 bases and J lost 5 bases. Germline V gene lookup returns CDR1 LNHDA and CDR2 SQIVND (reference sequence). This CDR3 has 15 amino acids. The CDR3 coding sequence is TGTGCCAGTAGTCTTCGACAGGGGGTTCGCGACGAGCAGTACTTC. Translating gives CASSLRQGVRDEQYF.

This chain connects TRBV11-2 to TRBJ2-7, with D unresolved. Trimming pared 4 bases from V and 0 bases from J, leaving 19 bases between. CDR3 length equals 17 residues. The germline gives CDR1 SGHAT, CDR2 FQNNGV. CDR3 coding DNA: TGTGCCAGCAGCTCCCGATTTTGGGAAGGTGCCTCCTACGAGCAGTACTTC. Protein sequence: CASSSRFWEGASYEQYF.

In its sample, this clone was seen once. The chain recombines TRBV7-2 with TRBJ2-7; tentative D call: TRBD1 (6 bases). Germline CDR1 is SGHTA and CDR2 is FQGNSA. This CDR3 contains 13 residues. Trimming cost V 6 bases and J 3 bases, with 12 bases left between them. The CDR3 DNA follows: TGTGCCAGCAGGCAGACAGGTCTCTACGAGCAGTACTTC. It translates to CASRQTGLYEQYF. The full variable domain, rest sourced from reference TRBV7-2 and TRBJ2-7, is GAGVSQSPSNKVTEKGKDVELRCDPISGHTALYWYRQSLGQGLEFLIYFQGNSAPDKSGLPSDRFSAERTGGSVSTLTIQRTQQEDSAVYLCASRQTGLYEQYFGPGTRLTVT.

This chain joins TRBV18 and TRBJ1-5; possibly TRBD1 for D (5 bases). CDR3 size: 15 residues. Trimming took off 3 bases at V and 2 bases at J, with 11 bases between the two ends. CDR1 and CDR2 (germline): KGHSH, LQKENI. This CDR3 is CASSPAQGGNQPQHF. The CDR3 nucleotides are TGTGCCAGCTCACCGGCCCAAGGGGGCAATCAGCCCCAGCATTTT.

The table lists this clone with a count of one. The chain carries TRBV7-2 and TRBJ1-2; TRBD1 matches at 7 bases. CDR3 size: 14 residues. J lost 10 bases, V lost 7 bases, and 15 bases had no gene match. In germline, CDR1 is SGHTA, CDR2 FQGNSA. CDR3 region: CASILSQGVSDYTF. The CDR3 bases are TGTGCCAGCATCCTTTCCCAGGGGGTATCGGACTACACCTTC.

The rearrangement uses TRBV28 and TRBJ1-1; no reliable D call. The length of the CDR3 is 13 residues. The germline V gene has CDR1 MDHEN and CDR2 SYDVKM. Trimming shortened V by 2 bases and J by 8 bases, and 12 bases separated the two germline ends. CDR3 sequence: CASSLTVKNEAFF. The DNA for the CDR3 is TGTGCCAGCAGTTTAACTGTCAAGAACGAAGCTTTCTTT.

The CDR3 nucleotides read TGTGCCAGCAGCCAGACTAGCGGCGTGGTCGAGACCCAGTACTTC. Encoded protein: CASSQTSGVVETQYF. This chain links TRBV11-3 with TRBJ2-5; 9 nucleotides match TRBD2. The CDR3 spans 15 residues. Per the germline V gene, CDR1 is SGHNT and CDR2 is YENEEA. Losses at the gene ends were 5 bases for V and 5 bases for J; bases not matched to a gene: 9.

This clone was seen more than once but under ten times. The chain joins TRBV10-3 to TRBJ1-2, with a possible D match to TRBD1 (6 bases). In germline, CDR1 is ENHRY, CDR2 SYGVKD. Trimming took 2 bases from V and 2 from J, leaving 18 bases between them. This CDR3 is built from 17 residues. The CDR3 coding sequence is TGTGCCATCAGTGAGACAAGGGGGGACGCCGCCAACTATGGCTACACCTTC. It is translated as CAISETRGDAANYGYTF.

The rearrangement joins TRBV5-5 to TRBJ2-7, with D unresolved. The V gene lost 0 bases and the J gene lost 0 bases, with 13 bases spanning the gap. The CDR3 runs to 16 residues. Germline V CDR1 and CDR2: SGHKS, YYEKEE (reference sequence). The DNA of the CDR3 is TGTGCCAGCAGCTTGGCCATGATGGGCAGCTCCTACGAGCAGTACTTC. This translates into CASSLAMMGSSYEQYF.

This clone was counted once. This chain joins TRBV28 and TRBJ2-7, with 9 bases that match TRBD2. Germline V gene lookup returns CDR1 MDHEN and CDR2 SYDVKM. The V gene end was trimmed by 5 bases and the J gene end by 2 bases; junction bases not matched to a gene: 10. The CDR3 consists of 16 residues. CDR3 in DNA: TGTGCCAGCAGTGGGGACTCCGGACTAGCGCCCTACGAGCAGTACTTC. Its translation is CASSGDSGLAPYEQYF.

V is TRBV19 and J is TRBJ1-5; perhaps TRBD1 as D (5 bases). V was shortened by 6 bases and J by 1 base, with 10 bases between the two germline ends. This CDR3 has 14 residues. CDR1 and CDR2 from the germline V gene are LNHDA and SQIVND (reference sequence). CDR3 loop: CASRLQASNQPQHF. The CDR3 bases are TGTGCCAGTAGGCTACAGGCCAGCAATCAGCCCCAGCATTTT.

This clone was seen a handful of times. CDR3 in amino acids: CASSTEGSVSSGNTIYF. The CDR3 nucleotides are TGTGCCAGCAGCACCGAGGGTAGCGTTAGCTCTGGAAACACCATATATTTT. The chain has TRBV7-2 and TRBJ1-3; no firm D call. V lost 5 bases and J lost 0, with 17 bases in between. This CDR3 comprises 17 residues. CDR1 and CDR2 from the germline V gene are SGHTA and FQGNSA.

This sequence joins TRBV7-9 and TRBJ2-7; 7 bases are a match to TRBD2. The CDR3 spans 14 residues. The germline V gene encodes CDR1 SEHNR and CDR2 FQNEAQ (reference sequence). The ends lost 7 bases at V and 4 bases at J; junction bases unmatched: 10. The CDR3: CASILPGGGYEQYF. DNA for the CDR3: TGTGCCAGCATCCTCCCGGGGGGAGGATACGAGCAGTACTTC.